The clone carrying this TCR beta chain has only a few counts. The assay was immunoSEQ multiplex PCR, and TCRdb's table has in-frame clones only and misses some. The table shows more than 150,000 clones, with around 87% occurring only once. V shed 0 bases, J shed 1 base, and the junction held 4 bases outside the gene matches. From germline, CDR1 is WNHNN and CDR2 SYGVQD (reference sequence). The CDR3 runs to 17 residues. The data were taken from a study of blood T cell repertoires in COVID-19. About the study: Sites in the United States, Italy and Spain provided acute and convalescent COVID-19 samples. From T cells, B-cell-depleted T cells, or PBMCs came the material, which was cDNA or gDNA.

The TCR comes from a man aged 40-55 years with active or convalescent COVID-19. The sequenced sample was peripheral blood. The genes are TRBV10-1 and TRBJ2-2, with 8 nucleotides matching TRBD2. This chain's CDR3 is CASSESRGGVNTGELFF. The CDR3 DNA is TGCGCCAGCAGTGAGTCTCGGGGGGGTGTGAACACCGGGGAGCTGTTTTTT.